This TCR beta chain is drawn from a study of T cell repertoires in aging, cancer and after chemotherapy. TCR beta rearrangements were amplified from peripheral blood genomic DNA. Multiplex touch-down PCR with TRB-A/B primers amplified rearranged V-D-J TRB sequences. TCRdb re-derived calls from the multiplex PCR reads in MiXCR, one entry per CDR3 protein. The data show around 2,500 distinct CDR3 sequences, nearly 50% seen once. Points from the study as a whole: Rebound thymic output was suggested by rising median generation probability during chemotherapy in each cancer cohort.

Regarding this clonotype: Its antigen remains unknown.

The CDR3 has 15 residues. Trimming removed 3 bases at V and 1 base at J, with 13 bases between. Per germline, CDR1 SEHNR and CDR2 FQNEAQ (reference sequence). The sequenced sample was blood. The chain recombines TRBV7-9 with TRBJ2-7, with D perhaps matching TRBD2 (6 bases). The clonotype originates from a human donor with a blood cancer. CDR3 sequence: CASSFGTGGSYEQYF. In nucleotides, the CDR3 is TGTGCCAGCAGCTTCGGGACTGGGGGTTCCTACGAGCAGTACTTC.